The rows below give T cell receptor beta chains drawn from one sample of a study of beta chain features in type 1 diabetes. Clones were read by immunoSEQ multiplex PCR, and TCRdb kept only the in-frame ones, dropping some. The sample consists of 200,000 to 250,000 clones, 27% of them appearing once. Sequencing was done on a sample of central memory CD4+ T cells from blood. These receptor sequences come from a man aged 25-45 years in good health. CDR3s include the opening cysteine and the closing phenylalanine or tryptophan. A D gene is named only where the DNA matches it firmly. The size field is filled for only some rows; it gives once, few, many or a size class.

few	TRBV29-1	.	TRBJ2-3	TGCAGCGTCCACACAGGGAGGGGAGCAGATACGCAGTATTTT	CSVHTGRGADTQYF
medium-sized	TRBV7-2	.	TRBJ2-1	TGTGCCAGCAGCTCAGACAGCAGAGAGCAGTTCTTC	CASSSDSREQFF
.	TRBV27	TRBD2	TRBJ2-7	TGTGCCAGCAGTCTAGCGGGAGGCTACGAGCAGTACTTC	CASSLAGGYEQYF
.	TRBV23-1	.	TRBJ1-1	TGCGCCAGCAGACCTACCGCATGGGCGCACACTGAAGCTTTCTTT	CASRPTAWAHTEAFF
.	TRBV6-5	.	TRBJ1-2	TGTGCCAGCACCCAATCCGAAACTGACTATGGCTACACCTTC	CASTQSETDYGYTF
.	TRBV5-1	.	TRBJ2-7	TGCGCCAGCAGCCCCATCAGTAGCGTCGAGCAGTACTTC	CASSPISSVEQYF
.	TRBV7-9	.	TRBJ2-5	TGTGCCAGCAGCTTAGCGCGGGGTCGGGAGACCCAGTACTTC	CASSLARGRETQYF
few	TRBV5-1	.	TRBJ2-1	TGCGCCAGCAGCTTAGGCCCAGGGAACAATGAGCAGTTCTTC	CASSLGPGNNEQFF
few	TRBV11-2	.	TRBJ2-7	TGTGCCAGCGCCCTGGTGGGATCCTACGAGCAGTACTTC	CASALVGSYEQYF
few	TRBV27	.	TRBJ2-3	TGTGCCAGCAAGAATGACGCGGGGGCGCACACAGATACGCAGTATTTT	CASKNDAGAHTDTQYF
few	TRBV4-3	.	TRBJ2-3	TGCGCCAGCAGCCAAGTACTAGGACTGCCAGATACGCAGTATTTT	CASSQVLGLPDTQYF
once	TRBV13	.	TRBJ2-5	TGTGCCAGCAGCTTAAGACTAGTTGAGACCCAGTACTTC	CASSLRLVETQYF
many	TRBV25-1	.	TRBJ1-5	TGTGCCAGCAGTGAATCGGGGAATCAGCCCCAGCATTTT	CASSESGNQPQHF
few	TRBV9	.	TRBJ2-4	TGTGCCAGCAGCCCCTACGGGGGAAGGGACATTCAGTACTTC	CASSPYGGRDIQYF
.	TRBV7-9	TRBD2	TRBJ2-1	TGTGCCAGCAGCGACCGACTAGCGGGCAATGAGCAGTTCTTC	CASSDRLAGNEQFF
once	TRBV19	.	TRBJ2-7	TGTGCCAGTAGTATTGGTACAGGCCCCTACGAGCAGTACTTC	CASSIGTGPYEQYF